The source of this T cell receptor (beta chain) is a study of cytomegalovirus exposure and HLA in healthy donors. Broader study findings: V segments that were indistinguishable, TRBV6-2 and TRBV6-3 among them, were omitted from analysis.

Amplification used 60 Vbeta primers and 13 Jbeta primers. Only in-frame clones appear in the TCRdb table, and some are missing; sequencing was by immunoSEQ multiplex PCR. Among approximately 150,000 clones, 77% were seen once, and the ten largest hold under 2%. The germline CDR1 and CDR2 sequences are MGHRA and YSYEKL. V was pared by 0 bases and J by 4 bases, with 12 bases between. The CDR3 is 15 residues long. This clone was counted only a few times. What it binds is not known. This TCR was sampled from a female donor in good health and CMV-seronegative. Material: PBMCs. This rearrangement joins TRBV4-1 to TRBJ1-2, with D perhaps matching TRBD1 (6 bases). The CDR3 protein is CASSQDNRAGYGYTF. Here the CDR3 DNA reads TGCGCCAGCAGCCAAGATAACAGGGCGGGCTATGGCTACACCTTC.